This is a list of T cell receptor beta chains from one sample in a study of neurological immune-mediated disorders. Using its own MiXCR run on the 5' RACE reads, TCRdb lists one record per CDR3 protein. The sample includes some 27,000 distinct CDR3 sequences, roughly a quarter seen only once; the top ten take just under 30%. Sequenced material: CD4+ T cells from blood. The receptors originated from a man in his fifties with HTLV-1-associated myelopathy (HAM/TSP). Both conserved end residues are part of each CDR3. Each record gives: J gene, clone size, D gene, V gene, CDR3 DNA, CDR3 protein. A D gene is named only where the DNA matches it firmly. The listing skips clone size in some rows; elsewhere it reads once, few, many or a size class.

TRBJ1-5 few . TRBV28 TGTGCCAGCGCAGGTGGGGGTCTGCAGCCCCAGCATTTT CASAGGGLQPQHF
TRBJ1-5 many TRBD1 TRBV10-3 TGTGCCATCAGTCAGGGGGCGATCAATCAGCCCCAGCATTTT CAISQGAINQPQHF
TRBJ1-6 . . TRBV12-3/TRBV12-4 TGTGCCAGCAGTACAGGCTGGATTTCACCCCTCCACTTT CASSTGWISPLHF
TRBJ2-3 . . TRBV12-3/TRBV12-4 TGTGCCAGCAGCCCCCAGGCTAGCACAGATACGCAGTATTTT CASSPQASTDTQYF
TRBJ2-7 many . TRBV27 TGTGCCAGCACAGACAGACGCTACGAGCAGTACTTC CASTDRRYEQYF
TRBJ2-3 many . TRBV18 TGTGCCAGCTCCCAGTCTATTGGGGCGGATACGCAGTATTTT CASSQSIGADTQYF
TRBJ1-5 many TRBD1 TRBV7-8 TGTGCCAGCAGCTTAGGAGACAGGGTCAATCAGCCCCAGCATTTT CASSLGDRVNQPQHF
TRBJ1-2 . . TRBV12-3/TRBV12-4 TGTGCCAGCACCCAACCAGGGAGATATGGCTACACCTTC CASTQPGRYGYTF
TRBJ2-3 many TRBD2 TRBV27 TGTGCCAGCAGTTCGCGGGAGGGCCGCACAGATACGCAGTATTTT CASSSREGRTDTQYF
TRBJ1-1 many TRBD1 TRBV20-1 TGCAGTGCTAGAGTCGGGGGACAGGGGCGGAACACTGAAGCTTTCTTT CSARVGGQGRNTEAFF
TRBJ1-5 many . TRBV12-3/TRBV12-4 TGTGCCAGCAGTTCCCTTGGTCATAATCAGCCCCAGCATTTT CASSSLGHNQPQHF
TRBJ1-5 few . TRBV19 TGTGCCAGTACCTGGGGGGCAGAACCCTTCCAGCCCCAGCATTTT CASTWGAEPFQPQHF
TRBJ2-3 . . TRBV7-2 TGTGCCAGCAGCTCCTTGCTGGATACGCAGTATTTT CASSSLLDTQYF
TRBJ2-7 many TRBD2 TRBV20-1 TGCAGTGCTTATCTTGGGGGGGGGAGCTCCTACGAGCAGTACTTC CSAYLGGGSSYEQYF